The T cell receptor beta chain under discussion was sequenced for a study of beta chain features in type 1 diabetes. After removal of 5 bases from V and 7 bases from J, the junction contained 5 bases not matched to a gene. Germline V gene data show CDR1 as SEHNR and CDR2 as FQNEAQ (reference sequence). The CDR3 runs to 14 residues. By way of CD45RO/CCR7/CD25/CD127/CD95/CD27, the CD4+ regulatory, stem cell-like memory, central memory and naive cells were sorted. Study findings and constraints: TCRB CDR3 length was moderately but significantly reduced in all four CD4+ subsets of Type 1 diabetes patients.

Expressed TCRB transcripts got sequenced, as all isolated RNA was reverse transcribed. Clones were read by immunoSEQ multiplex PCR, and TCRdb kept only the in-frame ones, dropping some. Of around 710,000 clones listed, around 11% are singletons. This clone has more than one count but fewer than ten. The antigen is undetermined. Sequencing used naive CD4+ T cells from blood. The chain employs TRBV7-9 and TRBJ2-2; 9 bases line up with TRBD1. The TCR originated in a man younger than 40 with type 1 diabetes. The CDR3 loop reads CASSPQGAGGELFF. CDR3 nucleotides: TGTGCCAGCAGCCCACAGGGGGCCGGCGGGGAGCTGTTTTTT. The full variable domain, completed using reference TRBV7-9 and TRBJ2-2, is DTGVSQNPRHKITKRGQNVTFRCDPISEHNRLYWYRQTLGQGPEFLTYFQNEAQLEKSRLLSDRFSAERPKGSFSTLEIQRTEQGDSAMYLCASSPQGAGGELFFGEGSRLTVL.